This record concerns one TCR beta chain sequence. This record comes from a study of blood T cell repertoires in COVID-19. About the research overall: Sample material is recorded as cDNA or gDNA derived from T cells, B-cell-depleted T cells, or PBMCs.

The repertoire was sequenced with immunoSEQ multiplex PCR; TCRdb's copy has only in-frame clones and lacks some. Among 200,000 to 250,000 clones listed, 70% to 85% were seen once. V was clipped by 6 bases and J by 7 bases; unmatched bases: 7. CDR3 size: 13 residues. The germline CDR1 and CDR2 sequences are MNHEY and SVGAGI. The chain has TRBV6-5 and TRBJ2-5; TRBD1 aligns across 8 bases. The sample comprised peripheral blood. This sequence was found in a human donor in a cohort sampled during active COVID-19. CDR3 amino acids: CASSDRGRVTQYF. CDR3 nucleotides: TGTGCCAGCAGCGACAGGGGTAGGGTGACCCAGTACTTC.